This T cell receptor (beta chain) is drawn from a study of type 1 regulatory T cells (dated by TCRdb to about 2021). About the study as a whole: An in vitro protocol by which a Tr1-enriched, alloantigen-specific CD4 T cell product named T-allo10 was generated was characterized in the study. T-allo10 was being evaluated clinically in patients with hematological malignancies who were receiving allogeneic hematopoietic stem cell transplantation.

This clonotype has more than one count but fewer than ten. Its antigen is unknown. No much larger clonotype is one base removed from it; base qualities were not supplied. These reads were obtained on an Illumina MiSeq. TCRdb passed the public sequencing reads through fastp at Q25 and MiXCR, retaining productive beta sequences. Identical CDR3 protein sequences are pooled into one entry, listed with their most common genes and DNA. Counted in this sample were about 100,000 distinct CDR3 sequences; around a third of them appeared once. Jointly, the top ten make up roughly 2.2% of the sample. The CDR3 holds 17 amino acids from the cysteine to the phenylalanine. Only the CDR3 DNA stays, 51 bases, in frame from base 1. The germline V gene (reference sequence) yields SEHNR for CDR1 and FQNEAQ for CDR2. V lost 4 bases and J lost 2 bases, and the count of bases not matched to a germline gene is 8.

The chain was built from TRBV7-9 and TRBJ1-2; 12 bases in between match TRBD1. The sample consisted of CD4+ T cells, either the whole sample or a sorted fraction (not recorded which). The TCR originated in a human donor in good health. CDR3 sequence: CASSSRDRGHLNYGYTF. At the DNA level, the sequence is TGTGCCAGCAGCTCCCGGGACAGGGGGCATTTAAACTATGGCTACACCTTC.